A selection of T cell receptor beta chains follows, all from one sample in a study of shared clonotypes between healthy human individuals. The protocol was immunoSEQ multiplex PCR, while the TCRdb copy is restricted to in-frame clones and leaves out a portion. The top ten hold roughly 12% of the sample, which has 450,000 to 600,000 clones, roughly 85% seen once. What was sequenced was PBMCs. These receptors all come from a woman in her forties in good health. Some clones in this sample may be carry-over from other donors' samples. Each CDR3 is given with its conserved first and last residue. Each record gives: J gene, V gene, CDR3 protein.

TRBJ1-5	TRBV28	CASSPPLGSYQPQHF
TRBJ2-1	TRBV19	CATGTSGRNEQFF
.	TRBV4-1	CASSHDRTATYEQYF
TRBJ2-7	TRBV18	CASSPTRESSEQYF
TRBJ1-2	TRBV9	CASSVGGIYGYTF
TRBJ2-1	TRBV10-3	CAITPGLGWNEQFF
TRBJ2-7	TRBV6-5	CASRTSGRAYEQYF
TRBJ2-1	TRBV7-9	CASRYGTSGRVNEQFF
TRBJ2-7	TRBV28	CASSTGTSGTYEQYF
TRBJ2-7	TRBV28	CASSLIPGSYEQYF
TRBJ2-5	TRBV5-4	CASSPQGLETQYF
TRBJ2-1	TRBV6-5	CASSSEDHNEQFF
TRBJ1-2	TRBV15	CATSTSDRVHGYTF
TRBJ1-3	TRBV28	CASSRLGSGNTIYF
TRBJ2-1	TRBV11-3	CASSSSGTYNEQFF
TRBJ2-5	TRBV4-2	CASSPEGGQGTETQYF
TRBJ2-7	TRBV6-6	CASSYSLSEQYF
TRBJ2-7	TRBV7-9	CASSLEIRTYEQYF
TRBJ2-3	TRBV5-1	CASSLLEPADTQYF
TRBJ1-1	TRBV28	CASEPRGHTEAFF
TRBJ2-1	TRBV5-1	CASSPDPSSYNEQFF
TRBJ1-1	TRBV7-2	CASSSEGRAEAFF
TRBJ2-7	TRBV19	CASSPTGRFAAYEQYF
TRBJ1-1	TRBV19	CASSRVGTEAFF
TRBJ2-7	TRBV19	CASSPWTRPAYEQYF
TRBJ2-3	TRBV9	CASSVAGSGDTQYF
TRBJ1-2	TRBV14	CASSRRQVLDYGYTF
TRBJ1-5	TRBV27	CASRGQGWYQPQHF